Each of the 24 T cell receptor beta chains below was sequenced from the same sample in a study of early T cells in non-severe SARS-CoV-2 infection. TCRdb fed the 5' RACE reads into MiXCR, producing one record per CDR3 protein. The table lists 65,000 to 85,000 distinct CDR3 sequences, around a tenth of them singletons. The material sequenced was whole blood. These receptors were taken from an adult who was a healthcare worker with PCR-confirmed SARS-CoV-2 infection or an uninfected control (not recorded which).

This clonotype was seen only once. This sequence joins TRBV27 and TRBJ2-7; D might be TRBD2 (5 bases). The CDR3 covers 13 residues. CDR1 and CDR2 (germline): MNHEY, SMNVEV (reference sequence). The germline V and J ends were trimmed by 5 bases and 2 bases, with 10 bases remaining between them. The CDR3 nucleotides are TGTGCCAGCAGTGGGGTCGGGACCTACGAGCAGTACTTC. Encoded protein: CASSGVGTYEQYF.

In the case of this clonotype: One junction end does not reproduce the germline sequence, and a read error may be involved. This chain links TRBV9 with TRBJ2-7; D is ambiguous. Germline V gene lookup returns CDR1 SGDLS and CDR2 YYNGEE. The CDR3 is 14 residues long. In DNA form, the CDR3 reads TGTGCCAGCAGCCCTAGTGGGGTCCCCTACGAGCTGTACTTC. This translates into CASSPSGVPYELYF.

This clonotype was picked up many times. V and J are TRBV6-5 and TRBJ2-7; 8 bases fit TRBD1. Germline V gives CDR1 MNHEY, CDR2 SVGAGI. This CDR3 has 13 residues. Trimming took 8 bases from V and 3 from J; bases not matched to a gene: 6. The CDR3 loop reads CASRQGQGYEQYF. The CDR3, as DNA: TGTGCCAGCCGCCAAGGACAGGGCTACGAGCAGTACTTC.

Many counts were recorded for this clonotype. The J gene is TRBJ2-7, the V gene TRBV12-3 or TRBV12-4; possibly TRBD2 for D (5 bases). The CDR3 consists of 16 residues. V lost 1 base and J lost 3, with 16 bases in between. The chain's CDR3 is CASSLGSRGWGYEQYF. The CDR3 nucleotides read TGTGCCAGCAGTTTAGGATCTCGGGGATGGGGCTACGAGCAGTACTTC.

The sample holds a few counts of this clonotype. The chain combines TRBV19 with TRBJ2-5, with D perhaps TRBD1 (6 bases). Germline CDR1 LNHDA, CDR2 SQIVND (reference sequence). Trimming removed 4 bases at V and 3 bases at J, with 9 bases between. The CDR3 runs to 13 residues. CDR3 residues: CASSTYREETQYF. CDR3 DNA: TGTGCCAGTAGTACCTACAGGGAAGAGACCCAGTACTTC.

This clonotype was picked up many times. V is TRBV29-1 and J is TRBJ1-1, with 9 bases that match TRBD1. The CDR3 has 13 residues. Germline V lookup: CDR1 SQVTM, CDR2 ANQGSEA. Trimming at V came to 6 bases and at J to 6 bases, leaving 8 bases not matched to a gene. The CDR3 region is CSVWTGEGAEAFF. The CDR3 DNA follows: TGCAGCGTGTGGACAGGGGAAGGCGCTGAAGCTTTCTTT.

The gene calls are TRBV2 and TRBJ2-2; 7 bases are a match to TRBD1. Germline V gene data show CDR1 as SNHLY and CDR2 as FYNNEI. V trimming: 8 bases; J trimming: 1 base; junction bases outside the gene matches: 4. The CDR3 runs 14 residues. CDR3 in amino acids: CASRDRVNTGELFF. DNA of the CDR3: TGTGCCAGCCGAGACAGGGTGAACACCGGGGAGCTGTTTTTT.

This clonotype came up many times. The chain is built from TRBV5-5 and TRBJ2-3; TRBD1 might be the D (5 bases). The CDR3 has 13 residues. V lost 2 bases, J lost 4 bases, and 8 bases lay in between. Germline V gene data show CDR1 as SGHKS and CDR2 as YYEKEE (reference sequence). In nucleotides, the CDR3 is TGTGCCAGCAGCTTCGACAGACCAGATACGCAGTATTTT. This encodes CASSFDRPDTQYF.

This clonotype was recorded many times. The chain links TRBV6-1 to TRBJ2-6; D gene unclear. The CDR3 is 17 amino acids. Germline CDR1 MNHNS, CDR2 SASEGT. Trimming removed 6 bases at V and 0 bases at J, with 15 bases between. CDR3 sequence reads: CASRPQRVDSGANVLTF. The CDR3 DNA follows: TGTGCCAGCAGGCCTCAGAGAGTGGACTCTGGGGCCAACGTCCTGACTTTC.

The chain links TRBV20-1 to TRBJ2-7, with 8 bases lining up with TRBD1. Per germline, CDR1 DFQATT and CDR2 SNEGSKA (reference sequence). The CDR3 length is 15 residues. The ends lost 0 bases at V and 2 bases at J; junction bases unmatched: 6. In nucleotides, the CDR3 is TGCAGTGCTAGAGATCTGAACAGGGGGACCTACGAGCAGTACTTC. Protein: CSARDLNRGTYEQYF.

This clonotype was detected many times. V is TRBV29-1 and J is TRBJ2-3; D remains unclear. CDR3 length equals 12 residues. Germline CDR1 SQVTM, CDR2 ANQGSEA. The ends were cut back, 3 bases at V and 0 bases at J, with 4 bases in the middle. DNA for the CDR3: TGCAGCGTTGAGCCTAGCACAGATACGCAGTATTTT. Residues: CSVEPSTDTQYF.

This chain uses TRBV7-8 with TRBJ2-7, with D unresolved. The V end was cut by 5 bases, the J end by 6 bases, with 8 bases between. Per the germline V gene, CDR1 is SGHVS and CDR2 is FQNEAQ. The CDR3 has 11 residues. The CDR3 loop reads CASSRSGEQYF. In DNA form, the CDR3 reads TGTGCCAGCAGCCGCTCTGGCGAGCAGTACTTC.

This clonotype has a count of ten or more. The genes are TRBV11-2 and TRBJ2-1; 7 positions match TRBD1. Per the germline V gene, CDR1 is SGHAT and CDR2 is FQNNGV. V lost 5 bases and J lost 10; bases outside the gene matches: 8. This CDR3 contains 13 residues. The CDR3 here is CASSVRQGREQFF. DNA for the CDR3: TGTGCCAGCAGCGTTCGACAGGGCAGGGAGCAGTTCTTC.

This clonotype was seen ten or more times. CDR3 DNA: TGCGCCAGCAGCTTGGAACGACGGAGGGATGAGCAGTTCTTC. Translating it yields CASSLERRRDEQFF. The rearrangement links TRBV5-1 to TRBJ2-1, with a possible D match to TRBD2 (6 bases). This CDR3 comprises 14 residues. The ends were cut back, 0 bases at V and 8 bases at J, with 12 bases in the middle. Germline CDR1 reads SGHRS; CDR2 reads YFSETQ.

This clonotype was counted at least ten times. CDR3 residues: CASRASGSSYNEQFF. The DNA of the CDR3 is TGCGCCAGCAGGGCTAGCGGTTCCTCCTACAATGAGCAGTTCTTC. The chain carries TRBV5-1 and TRBJ2-1; TRBD2 matches at 7 bases. Per germline, CDR1 SGHRS and CDR2 YFSETQ. CDR3 length: 15 residues. The V and J ends lost 5 bases and 0 bases, in that order; junction bases with no gene match: 5.

Ten or more counts support this clonotype. This chain joins TRBV13 and TRBJ2-1; TRBD1 agrees at 9 bases. With 5 bases clipped from V and 8 bases from J, the junction kept 7 bases outside the gene matches. From germline, CDR1 is PRHDT and CDR2 FYEKMQ (reference sequence). This CDR3 has 14 residues. The CDR3 loop is CASSPPTGGDEQFF. The DNA for the CDR3 is TGTGCCAGCAGCCCTCCAACAGGGGGCGATGAGCAGTTCTTC. Looking up the rest from reference TRBV13 and TRBJ2-1 gives the full variable domain: AAGVIQSPRHLIKEKRETATLKCYPIPRHDTVYWYQQGPGQDPQFLISFYEKMQSDKGSIPDRFSAQQFSDYHSELNMSSLELGDSALYFCASSPPTGGDEQFFGPGTRLTVL.

This clonotype showed up many times. The gene calls are TRBV7-9 and TRBJ1-2; D might be TRBD1 (5 bases). The CDR3 runs to 13 residues. V shed 10 bases and J shed 8 bases, with 20 bases lying between them. In germline, CDR1 is SEHNR, CDR2 FQNEAQ (reference sequence). CDR3 DNA sequence: TGTGCCACTCTCGGGGCAGGCACCGTCGGCTACACCTTC. As protein: CATLGAGTVGYTF.

This clonotype came up a few times. CDR3: CSARETAGENTDTQYF. In DNA form, the CDR3 reads TGCAGTGCTAGAGAAACAGCGGGGGAGAACACAGATACGCAGTATTTT. The chain combines TRBV20-1 with TRBJ2-3, with TRBD2 identical over 8 bases. V trimming: 0 bases; J trimming: 2 bases; junction bases outside the gene matches: 7. The CDR3 runs 16 residues. The germline V gene has CDR1 DFQATT and CDR2 SNEGSKA (reference sequence).

This clonotype was observed at least ten times. The chain joins TRBV7-2 to TRBJ2-3; 11 bases align to TRBD2. V was clipped by 5 bases and J by 2 bases; unmatched bases: 6. This CDR3 has 16 residues. Per the germline V gene, CDR1 is SGHTA and CDR2 is FQGNSA. CDR3 sequence (DNA): TGTGCCAGCAGCCTCGGACTAGCGGGCTACACAGATACGCAGTATTTT. It is translated as CASSLGLAGYTDTQYF.

This clonotype was found many times. The J gene is TRBJ2-3, the V gene TRBV5-1, with 11 bases fitting TRBD2. V shed 4 bases, J shed 0 bases, and the junction held 10 bases outside the gene matches. Germline CDR1 and CDR2: SGHRS and YFSETQ. The CDR3 totals 18 residues. In DNA form, the CDR3 reads TGCGCCAGCAGCCGTCGAATAGCGGGGGGGCGAAGCACAGATACGCAGTATTTT. Residues: CASSRRIAGGRSTDTQYF.

This clonotype occurred many times. The V gene is TRBV2, the J gene TRBJ2-3; D is undetermined. V was cut by 7 bases and J by 4 bases, with 15 bases left in between. Germline V gene sequence: CDR1 SNHLY, CDR2 FYNNEI. The CDR3 spans 14 residues. CDR3 sequence reads: CASTRAPPADTQYF. The CDR3 DNA follows: TGTGCCAGCACTCGGGCCCCGCCCGCAGATACGCAGTATTTT. Supplemented by reference TRBV2 and TRBJ2-3, the full variable domain reads EPEVTQTPSHQVTQMGQEVILRCVPISNHLYFYWYRQILGQKVEFLVSFYNNEISEKSEIFDDQFSVERPDGSNFTLKIRSTKLEDSAMYFCASTRAPPADTQYFGPGTRLTVL.

This clonotype was picked up many times. The chain has TRBV14 and TRBJ2-1; tentatively, D is TRBD1 (5 bases). The V gene's germline CDR1 is SGHDN and CDR2 FVKESK. The CDR3 is 16 amino acids. V gave up 3 bases and J gave up 2 bases, with 14 bases separating them. The CDR3 sequence: CASSHTPRVTYNEQFF. CDR3 in DNA: TGTGCCAGCAGCCATACACCCAGGGTTACCTACAATGAGCAGTTCTTC.

In its sample, this clonotype was seen many times. This chain links TRBV12-3 or TRBV12-4 with TRBJ1-2; D may be TRBD1 (6 bases). The CDR3 spans 16 residues. Trimming stripped 3 bases from V and 3 bases from J, with 17 bases between. CDR3 in amino acids: CASSFPTTGPDYGYTF. In nucleotides, the CDR3 is TGTGCCAGCAGTTTTCCTACCACAGGGCCGGACTATGGCTACACCTTC.

This clonotype occurred a few times. The CDR3: CASSLAGGNEKLFF. CDR3 nucleotide sequence: TGTGCCAGCAGCTTGGCAGGGGGAAATGAAAAACTGTTTTTT. The chain uses TRBV7-3 and TRBJ1-4, with 7 bases matching TRBD1. V was clipped by 3 bases and J by 5 bases; unmatched bases: 3. Germline CDR1 is SGHTA and CDR2 is FQGTGA. The CDR3 extends over 14 amino acids.